Each of the 10 T cell receptor beta chains below was sequenced from the same sample in a study of cytomegalovirus exposure and HLA in healthy donors. Amplification used 60 Vbeta primers and 13 Jbeta primers. Sequencing used immunoSEQ multiplex PCR; TCRdb keeps in-frame clones, though not all of them. The repertoire has around 150,000 clones, roughly 80% of them found once; the top ten carry 7.5% to 9.5%. Sequencing was performed on PBMCs. Source of these receptors: a male donor in good health and CMV-seropositive.

This clone turned up a few times. The chain carries TRBV28 and TRBJ1-5; 9 bases align to TRBD1. The CDR3 totals 15 residues. Germline V gene lookup returns CDR1 MDHEN and CDR2 SYDVKM. J was trimmed by 4 bases and V by 2 bases; bases with no gene match: 3. The CDR3 bases are TGTGCCAGCAGTTTAGGGACAGGGAAAAATCAGCCCCAGCATTTT. Translating it yields CASSLGTGKNQPQHF.

There are a few counts of this clone. The V call is TRBV4-3, the J call TRBJ2-1; D might be TRBD2 (6 bases). The CDR3 is made up of 14 amino acids. Trimming removed 4 bases at V and 8 bases at J, with 15 bases between. The germline V gene encodes CDR1 LGHNA and CDR2 YSLEER. CDR3 loop: CASSPRWGVHEQFF. The CDR3 coding sequence is TGCGCCAGCAGCCCACGTTGGGGGGTTCATGAGCAGTTCTTC.

The chain has TRBV7-2 and TRBJ2-3, with TRBD2 matching over 8 bases. Per the germline V gene, CDR1 is SGHTA and CDR2 is FQGNSA. The junction had 10 bases not matched to a gene; V was cut back by 8 bases and J by 6 bases. This CDR3 is built from 14 residues. The chain's CDR3 is CASQPRGGLDTQYF. CDR3 in DNA: TGTGCCAGCCAACCCCGGGGGGGCCTGGATACGCAGTATTTT.

This chain joins TRBV5-1 and TRBJ2-7, with 9 bases identical to TRBD2. V was pared by 2 bases and J by 5 bases, with 8 bases of the junction left unmatched. Per germline, CDR1 SGHRS and CDR2 YFSETQ. The CDR3 runs to 15 residues. The CDR3 nucleotides read TGCGCCAGCAGCTTTTTAGCGGGGGCCCCGAACGAGCAGTACTTC. It codes for CASSFLAGAPNEQYF. The full variable domain, in which reference TRBV5-1 and TRBJ2-7 provide the parts outside the CDR3, is KAGVTQTPRYLIKTRGQQVTLSCSPISGHRSVSWYQQTPGQGLQFLFEYFSETQRNKGNFPGRFSGRQFSNSRSEMNVSTLELGDSALYLCASSFLAGAPNEQYFGPGTRLTVT.

This rearrangement joins TRBV5-1 to TRBJ1-3; weak D call: TRBD1 (5 bases). The CDR3 runs to 17 residues. V shed 4 bases and J shed 4 bases, with 21 bases lying between them. Germline V gene lookup returns CDR1 SGHRS and CDR2 YFSETQ. The CDR3 DNA sequence: TGCGCCAGCAGCCAAGCTCATTCAGGGATCTCAGGAAACACCATATATTTT. This codes for CASSQAHSGISGNTIYF.

The chain has TRBV5-6 and TRBJ2-1, with 8 bases fitting TRBD2. This CDR3 has 16 amino acids. Germline values: CDR1 SGHDT, CDR2 YYEEEE. Trimming at V came to 2 bases and at J to 2 bases, leaving 6 bases not matched to a gene. The CDR3 DNA is TGTGCCAGCAGCTTCACTGGCGGGGGGACCTACAATGAGCAGTTCTTC. This codes for CASSFTGGGTYNEQFF.

The chain employs TRBV30 and TRBJ2-5; weak D call: TRBD2 (6 bases). This CDR3 region has 16 residues. CDR1 is GTSNPN, CDR2 SVGIG, per germline (reference sequence). Trimming took off 4 bases at V and 4 bases at J, with 22 bases between the two ends. CDR3 protein: CAWKYSGVARGETQYF. CDR3 coding DNA: TGTGCCTGGAAGTATTCGGGGGTAGCGCGGGGAGAGACCCAGTACTTC. The full variable domain, rest sourced from reference TRBV30 and TRBJ2-5, is SQTIHQWPATLVQPVGSPLSLECTVEGTSNPNLYWYRQAAGRGLQLLFYSVGIGQISSEVPQNLSASRPQDRQFILSSKKLLLSDSGFYLCAWKYSGVARGETQYFGPGTRLLVL.

The chain couples TRBV28 to TRBJ2-3, with 7 bases aligning to TRBD2. Germline V CDR1 and CDR2: MDHEN, SYDVKM. The CDR3 is 14 amino acids. V was pared by 3 bases and J by 4 bases, with 4 bases of the junction left unmatched. The chain's CDR3 is CASSFASGADTQYF. The CDR3 nucleotides are TGTGCCAGCAGTTTCGCTAGCGGTGCAGATACGCAGTATTTT.

This chain connects TRBV7-6 to TRBJ1-5; unclear D gene. This CDR3 spans 14 amino acids. Trimming pared 0 bases from V and 10 bases from J, leaving 13 bases between. Germline V CDR1 and CDR2: SGHVS, FNYEAQ. CDR3 in amino acids: CASSLAEGMHPQHF. CDR3 DNA sequence: TGTGCCAGCAGCTTAGCGGAGGGAATGCATCCCCAGCATTTT.

This sequence joins TRBV11-2 and TRBJ1-3; 7 bases align to TRBD1. Germline CDR1 reads SGHAT; CDR2 reads FQNNGV. The V gene end was trimmed by 3 bases and the J gene end by 1 base; junction bases not matched to a gene: 12. The CDR3 runs 18 residues. In DNA form, the CDR3 reads TGTGCCAGCAGCTTGGTTAGAGGGGGCTATGGTTCTGGAAACACCATATATTTT. Protein product: CASSLVRGGYGSGNTIYF.